This T cell receptor (beta chain) was recorded in a study of naive and memory T cell subsets (dated by TCRdb to the late 2010s). For the study in its entirety: The figure summarizing the skin biopsy and whole blood samples listed about 10 blood donors, 7 tuberculin skin test biopsies and 3 saline control biopsies. PCR2 was typically performed as a SYBR Green qPCR that was stopped at a set threshold, although end-point PCR (roughly 6 cycles) could be used instead for low-input samples.

The study at large found these results: The potential sensitivity of the RNA-based method to TCR transcript changes with T cell activation and differentiation was acknowledged.

The study described a robust, sensitive protocol for amplifying, sequencing and analyzing TCRs, using 3' ligation of a UMI-containing oligonucleotide to TCR cDNA. For whole blood analysis, more than 2 ml of peripheral blood was collected from healthy adult volunteers into Tempus tubes, and RNA was extracted following the manufacturer's instructions. Before reverse transcription, total RNA that had not been cell sorted was treated with RQ1 DNase, with a target input of about 1 to 1000 ng. Libraries were prepared from skin biopsies and whole blood to test how robust the pipeline was in samples where T cells are a minority population. Library construction relied on 5' RACE. The ligated cDNA was amplified by four rounds of PCR, in which nested alpha and beta constant region primers were used together with the SP2 primer. For the blood and skin samples, TCR RNA was reverse transcribed with SuperScript IV using primers for the alpha and beta constant regions. An oligonucleotide carrying the Illumina SP2 primer and a UMI was ligated to the 3' end of the cDNA by means of T4 RNA ligase 1. To prevent hairpin formation, the 12-nucleotide UMI was made up of two random hexamers with an eight-base spacer between them. From the second PCR onward, TCR alpha and beta chain libraries were processed separately, and dual indexing was applied for multiplexing. After pooling, the indexed libraries were analyzed by capillary electrophoresis and sequenced on either an Illumina MiSeq or NextSeq. To boost base diversity and improve cluster recognition, PhiX DNA at roughly 4.5-8% was spiked into the libraries. The study's own analysis went as follows. Demultiplexor pulled UMIs out of read 2, joined the UMIs with the TCR sequence from read 1, and separated reads according to sample indices. V and J genes and V-J junctions were identified by Decombinator, and each TCR was assigned a five-part identifier that included V and J deletions. Collapsinator used UMIs to correct sequencing errors and PCR amplification heterogeneity, producing a UMI-based abundance for each TCR. Identifiers were converted to nucleotide sequence by CDR3Translator and translated to amino acids, and CDR3 regions were extracted on the basis of terminal motifs. Error-corrected counts of alpha and beta TCRs from blood and skin were compared after being normalized to the amount of input RNA. TCRdb redid the processing of the public reads, applying fastp at Q25 and MiXCR, and retained in-frame beta chains. CDR3 protein duplicates are merged, each entry listing the most common genes and DNA. These V and J calls derive from TCRdb rather than the authors' analysis. Across this sample there are roughly 60,000 distinct CDR3 sequences, with around 8% seen only once. The ten largest clones take up about a fifth of the sample.

About this clonotype: Its antigen is currently not known. Qualities for individual bases were not recorded, and no much larger clone is one base off.

The sequence was obtained from a female donor in good health.

In nucleotide form, the sequence is TGTGCCAGCAGCAAAGGCCAGGGTTCGAACACTGAAGCTTTCTTT. This codes for CASSKGQGSNTEAFF. Here the chain combines TRBV7-3 and TRBJ1-1, and TRBD1 may be the D gene, going by 5 matching bases. The CDR3 starts with the cysteine, ends with the phenylalanine, and has 15 residues. Only the CDR3 portion is preserved as DNA: 45 bases, with reading frame beginning at the first base. V sheds 5 bases and J sheds 1 base, leaving 14 bases between their ends. The CDR1 and CDR2 encoded by the germline V gene are SGHTA and FQGTGA.